The 27 T cell receptor beta chains in this list originate from one sample, sequenced in a study of sequential checkpoint blockade in melanoma. Profiled with immunoSEQ multiplex PCR; TCRdb holds only in-frame clones, not every one. Among around 19,000 clones listed, over 60% were seen once. This sample's treatment: randomized to nivolumab then ipilimumab (arm A) or the reverse (arm B). The starting material was CD8+ T cells sorted from blood (inferred from file names), obtained from a patient given nivolumab and ipilimumab in sequence. The receptors were gathered from a human donor with melanoma.

The chain carries TRBV19 and TRBJ1-1; possible D gene TRBD1, 5 bases. V lost 3 bases and J 4 bases, leaving 12 bases between the germline ends. The CDR3 covers 14 residues. Looked up from germline, CDR1 is LNHDA and CDR2 is SQIVND (reference sequence). The CDR3 loop is CASSIGEGVTEAFF. The CDR3 DNA reads TGTGCCAGTAGTATTGGGGAAGGGGTCACTGAAGCTTTCTTT.

V and J are TRBV2 and TRBJ2-2; 10 positions agree with TRBD1. V dropped 6 bases and J dropped 4; count of bases not matched to a gene: 11. This CDR3 spans 17 amino acids. CDR1 is SNHLY and CDR2 is FYNNEI in the germline V gene. For the CDR3, the DNA is TGTGCCAGCAGCCCCTCTCCGGGGACAGGGGCCACCGGGGAGCTGTTTTTT. Protein sequence: CASSPSPGTGATGELFF.

V usage is TRBV5-5 and J usage is TRBJ2-7, with 10 bases matching TRBD1. V dropped 5 bases and J dropped 1; count of bases not matched to a gene: 6. The CDR3 covers 15 residues. Germline CDR1 and CDR2: SGHKS and YYEKEE (reference sequence). CDR3 coding DNA: TGTGCCAGCAGGATGACAGGGGGCACTTCCTACGAGCAGTACTTC. This sequence encodes CASRMTGGTSYEQYF.

The chain recombines TRBV7-2 with TRBJ1-2; the D gene is possibly TRBD1 (5 bases). The CDR3 runs to 14 residues. In germline, CDR1 is SGHTA, CDR2 FQGNSA. The V gene lost 6 bases and the J gene lost 1 base, with 12 bases spanning the gap. Here the CDR3 DNA reads TGTGCCAGCAGTCAGCGGGGCTATAACTATGGCTACACCTTC. Translated, it gives CASSQRGYNYGYTF.

The genes are TRBV9 and TRBJ1-1; D is perhaps TRBD1 (6 bases). V was cut by 3 bases and J by 0 bases, with 12 bases left in between. From germline, CDR1 is SGDLS and CDR2 YYNGEE. CDR3 size: 15 residues. CDR3 sequence: CASSDGGGLNTEAFF. For the CDR3, the DNA is TGTGCCAGCAGCGATGGGGGGGGGCTGAACACTGAAGCTTTCTTT. The variable domain in full, completed from reference TRBV9 and TRBJ1-1, reads DSGVTQTPKHLITATGQRVTLRCSPRSGDLSVYWYQQSLDQGLQFLIQYYNGEERAKGNILERFSAQQFPDLHSELNLSSLELGDSALYFCASSDGGGLNTEAFFGQGTRLTVV.

V is TRBV6-1 and J is TRBJ1-1, with 10 bases fitting TRBD1. This CDR3 spans 12 amino acids. V lost 8 bases to trimming and J lost 8 bases; unmatched junction nucleotides: 5. Looked up from germline, CDR1 is MNHNS and CDR2 is SASEGT. DNA of the CDR3: TGTGCCAGCCGGGACAGGGGACTAGAAGCTTTCTTT. As protein: CASRDRGLEAFF.

This clone was recorded a few times. This chain uses TRBV29-1 with TRBJ2-1; 8 positions match TRBD1. The CDR3 has 12 residues. Germline CDR1 SQVTM, CDR2 ANQGSEA. Losses at the gene ends were 7 bases for V and 10 bases for J; bases not matched to a gene: 9. CDR3 nucleotide sequence: TGCAGCGCTAAAGGACAGGGTCCAGAGCAGTTCTTC. Its protein is CSAKGQGPEQFF.

V and J are TRBV19 and TRBJ2-7, with D possibly TRBD1 on 6 matching bases. The germline gives CDR1 LNHDA, CDR2 SQIVND (reference sequence). The CDR3 is 14 amino acids. V dropped 3 bases and J dropped 2 bases, with 11 bases sitting between them. The CDR3 DNA reads TGTGCCAGTAGTATCAGGGGCCTCCCCTACGAGCAGTACTTC. It is translated as CASSIRGLPYEQYF. Using reference TRBV19 and TRBJ2-7 for the parts outside the CDR3, the full variable domain is DGGITQSPKYLFRKEGQNVTLSCEQNLNHDAMYWYRQDPGQGLRLIYYSQIVNDFQKGDIAEGYSVSREKKESFPLTVTSAQKNPTAFYLCASSIRGLPYEQYFGPGTRLTVT.

This clone was found a few times. V gene TRBV5-6 combines with J gene TRBJ2-1; 7 bases map to TRBD1. CDR1 is SGHDT and CDR2 is YYEEEE in the germline V gene. J lost 0 bases, V lost 0 bases, and 3 bases had no gene match. The CDR3 contains 16 residues. CDR3 region: CASSLGGGSSYNEQFF. The CDR3 DNA sequence: TGTGCCAGCAGCTTGGGAGGGGGCAGCTCCTACAATGAGCAGTTCTTC.

V gene TRBV7-6 combines with J gene TRBJ2-5, with TRBD2 as a possible D gene (5 bases). The CDR3 consists of 13 residues. CDR1 SGHVS and CDR2 FNYEAQ come from the germline V gene. V was cut by 5 bases and J by 5 bases, with 12 bases left in between. The CDR3 nucleotides are TGTGCCAGCAGCCCTAGCTTAGGGGAGACCCAGTACTTC. Protein product: CASSPSLGETQYF.

The chain couples TRBV9 to TRBJ2-5; 11 bases fit TRBD2. With 0 bases clipped from V and 1 base from J, the junction kept 5 bases outside the gene matches. There are 17 residues in the CDR3. Germline V CDR1 and CDR2: SGDLS, YYNGEE. The CDR3 here is CASSVGISGGGQETQYF. The CDR3, as DNA: TGTGCCAGCAGCGTAGGGATTAGCGGGGGGGGCCAAGAGACCCAGTACTTC.

The CDR3 reads CASSGDDRDEQFF. DNA for the CDR3: TGTGCCAGCAGTGGGGACGACAGGGATGAGCAGTTCTTC. The chain combines TRBV19 with TRBJ2-1; 7 nucleotides agree with TRBD1. Trimming removed 9 bases from V and 8 bases from J; junction bases left unmatched: 10. CDR3 length: 13 residues. In germline, CDR1 is LNHDA, CDR2 SQIVND (reference sequence).

V and J are TRBV6-1 and TRBJ1-2; D is uncertain. This CDR3 has 13 amino acids. Trimming removed 6 bases from V and 2 bases from J, with 10 bases in between. The V gene's germline CDR1 is MNHNS and CDR2 SASEGT. The CDR3 nucleotides are TGTGCCAGCAGCCCAATAGAGAACTATGGCTACACCTTC. Translation gives CASSPIENYGYTF.

J is TRBJ2-3 and V is TRBV9; TRBD2 matches at 10 bases. The CDR3 length is 16 residues. V lost 1 base and J lost 5; bases outside the gene matches: 7. The germline V gene encodes CDR1 SGDLS and CDR2 YYNGEE. The CDR3 here is CASSVLSGGMVDTQYF. CDR3 nucleotide sequence: TGTGCCAGCAGCGTACTTAGCGGGGGGATGGTAGATACGCAGTATTTT.

The chain combines TRBV5-1 with TRBJ2-5; D possibly corresponds to TRBD1 (6 bases). The V end lost 6 bases, the J end lost 5 bases, and 11 bases lay between the germline ends. The germline V gene encodes CDR1 SGHRS and CDR2 YFSETQ. CDR3 length: 12 residues. As DNA, the CDR3 is TGCGCCAGCATGGGGGCGCGGGAGACCCAGTACTTC. Amino acid sequence: CASMGARETQYF.

This chain uses TRBV28 with TRBJ1-1; D uncertain. V lost 5 bases, J lost 3 bases, and 13 bases lay in between. The CDR3 loop spans 14 amino acids. Germline V gives CDR1 MDHEN, CDR2 SYDVKM. The CDR3 DNA sequence: TGTGCCAGCAGTCAGACACTGCGGGACACTGAAGCTTTCTTT. Translated, it gives CASSQTLRDTEAFF.

The V and J genes are TRBV10-3 and TRBJ1-5; TRBD1 matches 11 bases. CDR3 length: 14 residues. Germline loops: CDR1 ENHRY, CDR2 SYGVKD. With V trimmed by 10 bases and J by 5 bases, 7 bases remained unmatched. The CDR3, as DNA: TGTGCCACAATGGGGGGACAGGGGGATCAGCCCCAGCATTTT. Residues: CATMGGQGDQPQHF.

This clone showed up just a few times. The CDR3 DNA follows: TGTGCCAGCAGCTACACACCGGGACTAGCGGGAAATGAGCAGTTCTTC. Protein: CASSYTPGLAGNEQFF. The rearrangement joins TRBV5-5 to TRBJ2-1; 13 bases agree with TRBD2. The CDR3 has 16 residues. Germline trimming cut 3 bases from V and 7 bases from J; bases unmatched to any gene: 7. In germline, CDR1 is SGHKS, CDR2 YYEKEE (reference sequence).

CDR3 loop: CASSPRGNGYEAFF. The CDR3 region has the DNA TGTGCCAGCAGCCCCCGAGGGAACGGCTACGAAGCTTTCTTT. The chain recombines TRBV7-3 with TRBJ1-1; D call uncertain. Germline V CDR1 and CDR2: SGHTA, FQGTGA. This CDR3 has 14 amino acids. With 5 bases removed from V and 8 bases from J, the gap between germline ends came to 18 bases. Using reference TRBV7-3 and TRBJ1-1 for the parts outside the CDR3, the full variable domain is GAGVSQTPSNKVTEKGKYVELRCDPISGHTALYWYRQSLGQGPEFLIYFQGTGAADDSGLPNDRFFAVRPEGSVSTLKIQRTERGDSAVYLCASSPRGNGYEAFFGQGTRLTVV.

At least ten counts were recorded for this clone. Mismatch with germline at one junction end may stem from a read error. This same CDR3 is encoded by further DNA sequences in the sample. The CDR3 here is CASSLVGGGTDTQYF. In nucleotides, the CDR3 is TGCGCCAGCAGCCTAGTCGGGGGGGGCACAGATACGCAGTATTTT. The V call is TRBV7-9, the J call TRBJ2-3, with TRBD2 matching over 8 bases. This CDR3 spans 15 amino acids. Germline V gene sequence: CDR1 SEHNR, CDR2 FQNEAQ (reference sequence).

This clone was observed a handful of times. This chain connects TRBV4-3 to TRBJ1-1, with 7 bases identical to TRBD1. The V gene's germline CDR1 is LGHNA and CDR2 YSLEER. This CDR3 contains 16 residues. The V and J ends lost 3 bases and 4 bases, in that order; junction bases with no gene match: 11. The CDR3: CASSHAPGTVSTEAFF. CDR3 nucleotides: TGCGCCAGCAGCCACGCACCAGGGACAGTATCCACTGAAGCTTTCTTT.

This chain links TRBV2 with TRBJ1-5; D may be TRBD1 (6 bases). V was cut by 8 bases and J by 7 bases, with 15 bases left in between. This CDR3 has 13 residues. Germline-derived CDR1 and CDR2 are SNHLY and FYNNEI. The CDR3 region is CASRRGGDQPQHF. CDR3 DNA: TGTGCCAGCCGCAGGGGTGGGGACCAGCCCCAGCATTTT.

About this clone itself: Within the sample, other DNA sequences also encode this same CDR3. The rearrangement links TRBV12-5 to TRBJ2-5; D is perhaps TRBD2 (5 bases). This CDR3 region has 13 residues. CDR1 LGHNT and CDR2 FRNRAP come from the germline V gene. V shed 4 bases and J shed 2 bases, with 8 bases lying between them. The CDR3 sequence: CASGSGVQETQYF. DNA of the CDR3: TGTGCTAGTGGTTCCGGGGTACAAGAGACCCAGTACTTC.

CDR3 DNA: TGTGCCAGCAGCTTGGCGGTCAGGAACTATGGCTACACCTTC. Protein sequence: CASSLAVRNYGYTF. The chain combines TRBV5-6 with TRBJ1-2; D is undetermined. CDR3 length: 14 amino acids. Germline-derived CDR1 and CDR2 are SGHDT and YYEEEE. The germline V and J ends were trimmed by 0 bases and 2 bases, with 8 bases remaining between them.

This chain links TRBV6-6 with TRBJ1-2; D not resolved. Germline V gene sequence: CDR1 MNHNY, CDR2 SVGAGI (reference sequence). V gave up 7 bases and J gave up 8 bases, with 8 bases separating them. The CDR3 consists of 10 residues. CDR3 coding DNA: TGTGCCAGCAAGAATGAGGGCTACACCTTC. It encodes CASKNEGYTF.

About this clone itself: Other DNA sequences in this sample translate to the same CDR3. This chain joins TRBV20-1 and TRBJ1-2, with unresolved D. The CDR3 has 10 amino acids. Germline V gives CDR1 DFQATT, CDR2 SNEGSKA (reference sequence). The CDR3 DNA reads TGCACCATCGGATCGGGGGGCTACACCTTC. The encoded protein is CTIGSGGYTF.

The chain employs TRBV9 and TRBJ2-3; 7 nucleotides line up with TRBD2. The CDR3 has 15 residues. The V gene's germline CDR1 is SGDLS and CDR2 YYNGEE. Trimming cost V 0 bases and J 2 bases; bases outside gene matches: 3. The CDR3 coding sequence is TGTGCCAGCAGCGTAGGGCTAGCGGCCACAGATACGCAGTATTTT. It codes for CASSVGLAATDTQYF.